A single sample gave rise to the 23 T cell receptor beta chains below, sequenced in a study of Graves' ophthalmopathy and Graves' hyperthyroidism. RNA transcripts were the template, and TCR beta CDR3 regions were amplified from them. First-round RT-PCR used HTBI primers; second-round multiplex PCR followed. TCRdb re-called the multiplex PCR reads with MiXCR, one entry per CDR3 protein. The sample includes 300,000 to 500,000 distinct CDR3 sequences, over 15% of them seen just once. The sample consisted of peripheral blood. All receptors come from a woman between 18 and 29 years old with stable Graves' hyperthyroidism.

The genes are TRBV12-3 or TRBV12-4 and TRBJ1-1; TRBD1 matches 11 bases. V lost 6 bases to trimming and J lost 5 bases; unmatched junction nucleotides: 2. There are 13 residues in the CDR3. The CDR3 protein is CASRGQGATEAFF. The CDR3 nucleotides read TGTGCCAGCAGAGGACAGGGGGCAACTGAAGCTTTCTTT.

This clonotype was seen ten or more times. V usage is TRBV6-1 and J usage is TRBJ1-2; D is unclear. Germline assignment: CDR1 MNHNS and CDR2 SASEGT. Trimming took 6 bases from V and 5 from J, leaving 19 bases between them. The CDR3 has 15 residues. The CDR3 nucleotides are TGTGCCAGCAGACCGAACAACCCGGGATTGTATGGCTACACCTTC. It encodes CASRPNNPGLYGYTF.

Of note for this clonotype: This sequence may be a read error, since a much larger clone differs from it by one base. This rearrangement joins TRBV6-2 or TRBV6-3 to TRBJ2-7; D remains unclear. Per the germline V gene, CDR1 is MNHEY and CDR2 is SVGEGT. The CDR3 covers 14 residues. CDR3 residues: CASSYDGYSYEQDF. The CDR3 nucleotides are TGTGCCAGCAGTTACGATGGGTACTCCTACGAGCAGGACTTC.

This clonotype was found a few times. A much larger clonotype is one base distant, so this may be a read error. The chain couples TRBV11-2 to TRBJ1-1; D is unresolved. The CDR3 sequence is 15 residues long. Germline V gives CDR1 SGHAT, CDR2 FQNNGV. The DNA of the CDR3 is TGTGCCAGCAGCATAGATCGTTTAGGAGGATCTGAAGCTTTCTTT. As protein: CASSIDRLGGSEAFF.

There are a few counts of this clonotype. The genes are TRBV6-4 and TRBJ1-1, with D possibly TRBD1 on 5 matching bases. The ends were cut back, 5 bases at V and 4 bases at J, with 14 bases in the middle. The germline V gene encodes CDR1 MRHNA and CDR2 SNTAGT. The CDR3 is 14 amino acids. The CDR3 sequence is CASSYLGPTTEAFF. The CDR3 DNA is TGTGCCAGCAGTTATCTGGGACCTACCACTGAAGCTTTCTTT.

This clonotype was seen at least ten times. Compared with germline, one end of the junction differs, possibly owing to a read error. V and J are TRBV5-1 and TRBJ2-7; D gene uncertain. The CDR3 sequence is 14 residues long. Per the germline V gene, CDR1 is SGHRS and CDR2 is YFSETQ. The CDR3 DNA reads as TGTGCCAGCAGCTCGGGTGGTGGCTCCTACGAGCAGTACTTC. Amino acids: CASSSGGGSYEQYF.

In this sample, this clonotype turned up many times. This chain uses TRBV6-1 with TRBJ1-2, with D unclear. CDR3 length: 12 residues. The germline CDR1 and CDR2 sequences are MNHNS and SASEGT. V was trimmed by 8 bases and J by 3 bases, leaving 10 bases between them. CDR3 coding DNA: TGTGCCAGCTTTACCGGCCACTATGGCTACACCTTC. Translating gives CASFTGHYGYTF.

This clonotype has at least ten counts. The chain carries TRBV7-2 and TRBJ2-7, with D possibly being TRBD1 (5 bases). Germline loops: CDR1 SGHTA, CDR2 FQGNSA. Trimming took 3 bases from V and 0 from J, leaving 12 bases between them. The CDR3 extends over 15 amino acids. The CDR3 region is CASSLSRVSSYEQYF. The DNA for the CDR3 is TGTGCCAGCAGCTTGAGCAGGGTAAGCTCCTACGAGCAGTACTTC.

This clonotype occurred once. In this CDR3 the conserved last residue, phenylalanine or tryptophan, is missing, so a read error is likely. The V gene is TRBV6-1, the J gene TRBJ1-1; D is uncertain. This CDR3 is 13 amino acids long. The germline V gene has CDR1 MNHNS and CDR2 SASEGT. In nucleotides, the CDR3 is TGTGCCAGCTGTGAATCGTTTGGCTTTCGAGCTTTCGTT. It translates to CASCESFGFRAFV.

This clonotype has at least ten counts. V gene TRBV20-1 combines with J gene TRBJ1-1; D is unresolved. Germline CDR1 reads DFQATT; CDR2 reads SNEGSKA (reference sequence). CDR3 length: 13 amino acids. Trimming stripped 7 bases from V and 5 bases from J, with 17 bases between. CDR3: CSGVMGRGTEAFF. The CDR3 DNA sequence: TGCAGTGGCGTTATGGGGAGAGGGACTGAAGCTTTCTTT.

The chain recombines TRBV30 with TRBJ1-1, with TRBD1 matching 9 bases. There are 13 residues in the CDR3. From germline, CDR1 is GTSNPN and CDR2 SVGIG (reference sequence). The J segment lost 6 bases and the V segment lost 1 base, leaving 3 bases of the junction unmatched. The CDR3 DNA is TGTGCCTGGAGTGCCCGGACAGGGGCTGAAGCTTTCTTT. Translation: CAWSARTGAEAFF.

The rearrangement joins TRBV6-1 to TRBJ2-2; 9 bases line up with TRBD2. This CDR3 is built from 15 residues. The germline gives CDR1 MNHNS, CDR2 SASEGT. Trimming removed 6 bases from V and 7 bases from J; junction bases left unmatched: 9. This CDR3 reads CASSLRGGAVGELFF. The DNA for the CDR3 is TGTGCCAGCAGCCTTCGCGGGGGGGCGGTCGGGGAGCTGTTTTTT.

V gene TRBV11-3 combines with J gene TRBJ2-5; D is unresolved. The CDR3 has 13 amino acids. Germline CDR1 SGHNT, CDR2 YENEEA. V gave up 3 bases and J gave up 5 bases, with 10 bases separating them. This chain's CDR3 is CASSFSHGETQYF. The CDR3 DNA sequence: TGTGCCAGCAGCTTCTCTCACGGGGAGACCCAGTACTTC.

This clonotype was detected ten times or more. The chain recombines TRBV12-3 or TRBV12-4 with TRBJ2-5; 13 nucleotides match TRBD2. This CDR3 is 16 amino acids long. The junction had 9 bases not matched to a gene; V was cut back by 6 bases and J by 5 bases. In DNA, the CDR3 is TGTGCCAGCAGCCTTGAACTAGCGGGGGGGCTGGAGACCCAGTACTTC. It codes for CASSLELAGGLETQYF.

Ten or more counts support this clonotype. V usage is TRBV5-1 and J usage is TRBJ1-2, with TRBD1 as a possible D gene (6 bases). The V gene's germline CDR1 is SGHRS and CDR2 YFSETQ. The CDR3 contains 14 residues. V lost 0 bases, J lost 6 bases, and 12 bases lay in between. This chain's CDR3 is CASSLARGLNGYTF. The CDR3 nucleotides read TGCGCCAGCAGCTTGGCTCGGGGGCTGAATGGCTACACCTTC.

This clonotype was observed a handful of times. This CDR3 is CASSATGGLAAFF. CDR3 DNA sequence: TGTGCCAGCAGCGCCACAGGAGGCTTGGCCGCTTTCTTT. The genes are TRBV3-1 and TRBJ1-1; D is perhaps TRBD1 (5 bases). The CDR3 length is 13 residues. CDR1 and CDR2 (germline): LGHDT, YNNKEL (reference sequence). The V end lost 5 bases, the J end lost 11 bases, and 18 bases lay between the germline ends. Supplemented by reference TRBV3-1 and TRBJ1-1, the full variable domain reads DTAVSQTPKYLVTQMGNDKSIKCEQNLGHDTMYWYKQDSKKFLKIMFSYNNKELIINETVPNRFSPKSPDKAHLNLHINSLELGDSAVYFCASSATGGLAAFFGQGTRLTVV.

This clonotype was recorded many times. V gene TRBV11-2 combines with J gene TRBJ1-2; tentatively, D is TRBD1 (6 bases). The CDR3 totals 15 residues. From germline, CDR1 is SGHAT and CDR2 FQNNGV. The V and J ends lost 4 bases and 2 bases respectively, with 14 bases between them. The CDR3 loop reads CASSWGPGQNYGYTF. In DNA, the CDR3 is TGTGCCAGCAGCTGGGGACCGGGACAAAACTATGGCTACACCTTC.

This clonotype has ten or more counts. The V and J genes are TRBV4-1 and TRBJ1-1; D unclear. V lost 1 base and J lost 6, with 12 bases in between. The CDR3 is made up of 14 amino acids. The V gene's germline CDR1 is MGHRA and CDR2 YSYEKL. The CDR3 coding sequence is TGCGCCAGCAGCCAAGTAATAAGCCTTTCTGAAGCTTTCTTT. This encodes CASSQVISLSEAFF.

This clonotype was seen a few times. The rearrangement uses TRBV11-3 and TRBJ1-6, with D possibly matching TRBD1 (5 bases). Germline assignment: CDR1 SGHNT and CDR2 YENEEA. The V gene lost 8 bases and the J gene lost 8 bases, with 16 bases spanning the gap. This CDR3 is 14 amino acids long. The CDR3 loop reads CASGGENADSPLHF. In nucleotides, the CDR3 is TGTGCCAGCGGGGGGGAGAATGCGGATTCACCCCTCCACTTT.

This clonotype was counted at least ten times. J is TRBJ2-7 and V is TRBV6-1; no clear D. Trimming shortened V by 1 base and J by 6 bases, and 10 bases separated the two germline ends. Germline V gene sequence: CDR1 MNHNS, CDR2 SASEGT. This CDR3 comprises 13 residues. In DNA, the CDR3 is TGTGCCAGCAGTGAAGGCCCTCGCCGCGAGCAGTACTTC. Translated: CASSEGPRREQYF.

In its sample, this clonotype was seen many times. The rearrangement links TRBV19 to TRBJ1-2, with D hard to call. V was trimmed by 5 bases and J by 1 base, leaving 8 bases between them. This CDR3 has 13 amino acids. Germline V CDR1 and CDR2: LNHDA, SQIVND (reference sequence). The CDR3 here is CASSVQSNYGYTF. The CDR3 coding sequence is TGTGCCAGTAGTGTGCAGAGTAACTATGGCTACACCTTC.

This clonotype has at least ten counts. The genes are TRBV6-2 or TRBV6-3 and TRBJ1-2; D unresolved. CDR3 length: 14 amino acids. The germline CDR1 and CDR2 sequences are MNHEY and SVGEGT. Trimming stripped 2 bases from V and 7 bases from J, with 14 bases between. CDR3 region: CASSYLAGPSGYTF. In DNA, the CDR3 is TGTGCCAGCAGTTACCTCGCAGGCCCTTCTGGCTACACCTTC.

Concerning this clonotype: Since a much larger clone is just one base distant, this may be a read error. The chain is built from TRBV13 and TRBJ2-5, with 7 bases lining up with TRBD2. This CDR3 is 13 amino acids long. Germline V gives CDR1 PRHDT, CDR2 FYEKMQ (reference sequence). Here the CDR3 DNA reads TGTGCCAGCGGGAGGGCACGGCAAGAGACCCGGTACTTC. Its translation is CASGRARQETRYF.